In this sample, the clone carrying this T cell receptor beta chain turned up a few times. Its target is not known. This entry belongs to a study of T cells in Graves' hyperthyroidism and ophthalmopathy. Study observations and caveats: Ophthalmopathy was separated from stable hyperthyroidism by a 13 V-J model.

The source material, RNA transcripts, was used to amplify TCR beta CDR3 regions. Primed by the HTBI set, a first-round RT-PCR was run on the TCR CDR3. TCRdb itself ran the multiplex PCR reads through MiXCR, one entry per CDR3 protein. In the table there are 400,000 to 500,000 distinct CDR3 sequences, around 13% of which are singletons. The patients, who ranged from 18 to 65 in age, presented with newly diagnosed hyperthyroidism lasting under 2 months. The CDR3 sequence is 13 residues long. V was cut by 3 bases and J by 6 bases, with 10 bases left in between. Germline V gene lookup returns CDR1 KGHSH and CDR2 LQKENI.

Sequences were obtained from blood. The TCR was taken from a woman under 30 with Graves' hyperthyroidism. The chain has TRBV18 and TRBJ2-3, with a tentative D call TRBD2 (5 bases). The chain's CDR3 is CASSPPSGDTQYF. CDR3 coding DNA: TGTGCCAGCTCACCCCCCTCGGGGGATACGCAGTATTTT.